This T cell receptor beta chain came from a study of cytomegalovirus exposure and HLA in healthy donors (TCRdb year 2017). Regarding the complete study: In an earlier analysis of some 550 of the donors, 276 Gb of sequence data and 100 million or so unique TCR beta sequences from roughly 180 million T cells were reported. Alongside the repertoire data, information on donor age, sex, ethnicity and CMV serostatus was compiled. The study aimed to test whether cataloging public T cell receptors could reveal signatures of past pathogen exposure. Among 398 genotyped donors of the cohort, an average of around 250,000 unique TCR beta nucleotide sequences was sequenced per donor, of which approximately 19% were non-productive. Both class I and class II loci were covered by HLA typing, at four-digit resolution. In a later analysis, previously published TCR beta repertoires from more than 500 donors were re-analyzed and high-resolution HLA genotyping was added so that TCR occurrence patterns could be studied. To predict cytomegalovirus infection status, the study brought together high-throughput TCR immunosequencing, statistical association of individual TCRs with disease status, and machine learning. Typing coverage differed by locus: A, B, C, DRB1 and DQB1 were typed in about 629-630 donors, DQA1 in 500 to 550, DPA1 in 600 to 610, and DPB1 in just under 490. Roughly 300 gigabases of sequencing data and around 87 million unique TCR sequences were included in an early release covering 500 to 750 HLA-typed donors. The study used immunosequencing to profile the T cell repertoires of about 670 subjects and linked those repertoires to cytomegalovirus serostatus. The genetic ancestry cluster associated with self-reported Caucasian donors included over 65% of the 398 genotyped donors. In an earlier analysis of 587 of the donors, high-throughput TCR beta sequencing was used to judge whether each TCR beta V gene segment behaved as functional or pseudogenic. Roughly 5 DR-DQ haplotypes were handled as single units for association and clustering, since linkage in the cohort was strong. A later genetic analysis used genome-wide SNP genotypes for about 65% of the 666 donors, treating that subset as a discovery cohort. Every repertoire in the discovery cohort had been generated on one and the same sequencing platform. A separate validation cohort of about 110 different subjects was used in addition to the roughly 700-subject first cohort. The later analysis used no new phenotypic data to find candidate immune exposures, relying instead on TCR beta sequences and their occurrence across donors.

The cohort consisted of 650 to 700 healthy bone marrow donors. At the time of sampling, all cohort members were nominally healthy, though unrecorded immune exposures were likely present. The donor was CMV seronegative and belonged to the group of more than 300 seronegative cohort members. Each donor provided a peripheral blood sample, and peripheral blood mononuclear cells were used for TCR beta sequencing. Genomic DNA was extracted from the blood cell samples with the Qiagen DNeasy Blood Extraction Kit. Of note for this clone: Its target antigen remains unknown. Base qualities are not at hand, and no much larger clone is one base apart.

The study at large found these results: In an earlier analysis of 587 of the donors, most TCR beta V segments appeared in productive rearrangements about 87% or about 30% of the time, broadly matching IMGT annotations. Because HLA typing was unavailable for some donors at each locus, only the typed subset was used in association tests. The study gave a list of some 150 TCR beta chains associated with cytomegalovirus. Linkage disequilibrium might explain the correlated functional status among segregating V segments, but an unknown experimental factor could not be ruled out. The authors suggested that the approach could potentially be generalized to other disease states and immunological phenotypes. According to a later analysis, TCR association rates differed among HLA loci, with DRB1 alleles showing the most associated TCRs and HLA-C alleles showing the fewest. Across donors, most TCR sequences were observed very rarely, whereas some public TCRs were present in many individuals. A later analysis found that HLA-associated TCR beta chains were more clonally expanded and had lower generation probabilities than equally common non-associated chains. Some IMGT-functional V segments, including TRBV6-2 and TRBV6-3, could not be distinguished by the 87-base-pair reads and were therefore excluded. In both the original and validation cohorts, the classifier was reported to diagnose cytomegalovirus status with high specificity and sensitivity. A later genetic analysis reported fewer N-insertions in productive TCRs among donors in an Asian-associated ancestry cluster than the roughly 640-donor mean. Several of the top co-occurrence clusters appeared to be linked to parvovirus B19, influenza, CMV and Epstein-Barr virus, according to a later analysis. A few of the identified cytomegalovirus-associated TCR beta chains were confirmed in vitro to be specific for cytomegalovirus antigens. In this cohort, only TCR beta chains were sequenced, and detectable features were limited by the absence of alpha or paired-chain data. Presence/absence analyses assumed roughly uniform sequencing depth across donors, an assumption that may not hold. Immune exposure information for the cohort was limited to CMV serostatus. In a later genetic analysis, a missense DCLRE1C variant was associated with V-gene and J-gene trimming of TCR beta chains, and the association was replicated in an independent cohort. According to a later analysis, most CMV-associated TCR beta chains appeared to be HLA-restricted, and the HLA associations seemed to be driven largely by CMV exposure. At a false discovery rate of 0.05, a later analysis linked under 20,000 TCR beta sequences to specific HLA alleles. A further reported finding was that TCR beta sequences accurately predicted the HLA-A and HLA-B alleles for most subjects in the first cohort. The sequencing pipeline was judged likely to have produced a cluster of highly shared sequence variants as a technical artifact. Strong co-occurrence of HLA alleles, especially DR and DQ, made assigning TCR associations to individual alleles difficult. Roughly 15 rarely observed V segments, including chromosome 9 orphons, were excluded from the earlier analysis of approximately 600 of the donors because counts were too low.

Library preparation employed the immunoSEQ multiplex PCR assay. A mixture of 60 forward primers for TCR Vbeta segments and 13 reverse primers for TCR Jbeta segments was used in the multiplex PCR. The CDR3 region of rearranged TCR beta genes was amplified from genomic DNA with a multiplex PCR assay. On the Illumina HiSeq System, the amplified TCR beta libraries were sequenced as 87-base-pair reads. The source study handled its data this way. A later analysis tallied roughly 78 million unique TCR beta chains across the 666 repertoires, and some 12 million of those chains were shared by two or more donors. Raw reads were error-corrected and collapsed into unique sequences by a nearest-neighbor algorithm in which closely related sequences were merged to remove PCR and sequencing errors. V, D and J gene segments were assigned by aligning CDR3 sequences to IMGT reference sequences. For a sequence to be retained, a match of at least six nucleotides to both a V gene segment and a J gene segment was required. Rearrangements were classified as productive when the CDR3 lacked stop codons and remained in frame with V and J, and all other rearrangements were classified as non-productive. CDR3 was defined by IMGT convention, running from the second conserved V-encoded cysteine to the conserved J-encoded phenylalanine. In an earlier analysis of around 570 of the donors, sequences lacking an unambiguous match to a single V gene segment were excluded. In an earlier analysis of several hundred of the donors, V segments were called functional above 56.7% productive rearrangements and were called segregating when the between-donor standard deviation exceeded 5%. A statistical classification framework was developed to diagnose cytomegalovirus status using the catalog of TCR beta chain sequences. In a later analysis, TCR nucleotide sequences were compared against IMGT/GENE-DB human TR gene sequences so that V and J genes could be assigned. A later analysis assigned CDR3 sequences and most-parsimonious VDJ recombination scenarios with the TCRdist pipeline. In a later analysis, each TCR beta chain was defined by its CDR3 amino acid sequence together with its V-gene family, and reads without a unique V-gene family were excluded. In a later analysis, 500 to 700 highly shared, low-generation-probability nucleotide sequences were removed to address suspected cross-contamination and a sequencing artifact. In a later analysis, a clonal expansion index was calculated for each public chain from normalized within-repertoire ranks of inferred template counts. In a later analysis, generation probabilities were computed with a VDJ recombination model fitted to out-of-frame rearrangements, and the resulting probabilities were checked against IGoR. Hypergeometric tests were used in a later analysis to score TCR-TCR, TCR-HLA and TCR-CMV co-occurrence, with a repertoire-size bias correction applied to the TCR pairs. To estimate false discovery rates, a later analysis permuted the HLA or CMV assignments 20 times. A later analysis grouped co-occurring TCRs with DBSCAN, adding TCRdist sequence similarity when clustering within HLA-allele-positive subsets. Repertoires with fewer than 30,000 or more than 120,000 public chains were left out of co-occurrence clustering, as were about 5 repertoires with anomalous nucleotide sharing. This immuneACCESS table, as held by TCRdb, lists in-frame sequences with V and J called but not all clones. Of the missing ones, under half trace to an unresolved V gene in checked studies; the others have no known cause. V, J and clone size are those of that table, while D and trimming were read from the DNA. The sample table holds fewer than 350,000 clones, of which about 90% were seen once. Together, the top ten hold 2% to 3% of the sample.

Trimmed from V: 0 bases; trimmed from J: 8 bases; junction bases lacking a gene match: 0. CDR1 and CDR2 (MGHRA, YSYEKL) derive from the germline V gene. Its CDR3 holds 14 amino acids, cysteine through phenylalanine. Only the CDR3 DNA is retained, 42 bases long and in frame from the first base. This TCR was recovered from a woman between 18 and 29 years old in good health and CMV-seronegative. The chain uses TRBV4-1 and TRBJ1-6, with 8 junctional bases fitting TRBD1. Sequenced: PBMCs. CDR3 sequence: CASSQDRGHSPLHF. At the DNA level, the sequence is TGCGCCAGCAGCCAAGACAGGGGGCATTCACCCCTCCACTTT.